This entry lists 12 T cell receptor beta chains sequenced from one sample in a study of cytomegalovirus exposure and HLA in healthy donors. The PCR used 60 Vbeta and 13 Jbeta primers. Libraries were prepared by immunoSEQ multiplex PCR; TCRdb keeps only in-frame clonotypes and omits some of them. The sample shows 150,000 to 200,000 clones, around 80% of them seen only once. The source material was PBMCs. The receptors come from a male donor in good health and CMV-seronegative.

The V and J genes are TRBV7-2 and TRBJ2-5, with TRBD1 identical over 9 bases. In germline, CDR1 is SGHTA, CDR2 FQGNSA. Trimming took 5 bases from V and 3 from J; bases not matched to a gene: 4. This CDR3 contains 14 residues. The CDR3 bases are TGTGCCAGCAGCAGACGGACAGGGGAAGAGACCCAGTACTTC. Its translation: CASSRRTGEETQYF.

The gene calls are TRBV27 and TRBJ1-3, with 9 nucleotides matching TRBD1. V gave up 6 bases and J gave up 2 bases; unmatched junction bases: 5. The CDR3 runs 15 residues. The germline gives CDR1 MNHEY, CDR2 SMNVEV (reference sequence). The CDR3 DNA follows: TGTGCCAGCAGCCTCCACAGGGGGCCTGGAAACACCATATATTTT. It is translated as CASSLHRGPGNTIYF.

A few counts support this clone. CDR3: CAISAEREQFF. CDR3 DNA sequence: TGTGCCATCAGTGCGGAGCGAGAACAGTTCTTC. V usage is TRBV10-3 and J usage is TRBJ2-1, with D uncertain. Deletions cut 4 bases from V and 13 bases from J, with 11 bases between. This CDR3 spans 11 amino acids. Germline V gives CDR1 ENHRY, CDR2 SYGVKD.

The chain employs TRBV5-6 and TRBJ2-7; D not certain. The CDR3 sequence is 14 residues long. Per the germline V gene, CDR1 is SGHDT and CDR2 is YYEEEE. Trimming removed 0 bases at V and 0 bases at J, with 7 bases between. The CDR3 here is CASSLGADSYEQYF. CDR3 nucleotides: TGTGCCAGCAGCTTGGGGGCTGACTCCTACGAGCAGTACTTC.

The chain recombines TRBV4-3 with TRBJ2-6; D call uncertain. From germline, CDR1 is LGHNA and CDR2 YSLEER. This CDR3 has 16 amino acids. Trimming removed 1 base at V and 0 bases at J, with 7 bases between. The CDR3 here is CASSQAISSGANVLTF. CDR3 nucleotides: TGCGCCAGCAGCCAAGCCATTTCCTCTGGGGCCAACGTCCTGACTTTC.

J is TRBJ1-4 and V is TRBV29-1; D unresolved. Trimming removed 5 bases at V and 5 bases at J, with 9 bases between. Looked up from germline, CDR1 is SQVTM and CDR2 is ANQGSEA. This CDR3 contains 12 residues. The CDR3 spells CSVLGVNEKLFF. In DNA form, the CDR3 reads TGCAGCGTTCTAGGCGTAAATGAAAAACTGTTTTTT.

The chain carries TRBV6-1 and TRBJ2-3; tentatively, D is TRBD2 (5 bases). Germline lookup yields CDR1 MNHNS and CDR2 SASEGT. Trimming left V 6 bases short and J 2 bases short, with 12 bases between. CDR3 length equals 14 residues. The CDR3 bases are TGTGCCAGCAGCCTTAGCGTGAACACAGATACGCAGTATTTT. Protein sequence: CASSLSVNTDTQYF.

The V gene is TRBV5-1, the J gene TRBJ2-1, with 10 bases identical to TRBD2. With 1 base clipped from V and 7 bases from J, the junction kept 2 bases outside the gene matches. CDR3 length: 14 amino acids. Germline V CDR1 and CDR2: SGHRS, YFSETQ. CDR3 in DNA: TGCGCCAGCAGCTTGACTAGCGGGAAAAATGAGCAGTTCTTC. This codes for CASSLTSGKNEQFF. Full variable domain (rest looked up from reference TRBV5-1 and TRBJ2-1): KAGVTQTPRYLIKTRGQQVTLSCSPISGHRSVSWYQQTPGQGLQFLFEYFSETQRNKGNFPGRFSGRQFSNSRSEMNVSTLELGDSALYLCASSLTSGKNEQFFGPGTRLTVL.

V usage is TRBV5-4 and J usage is TRBJ2-6; D gene unclear. The V and J ends lost 0 bases and 1 base respectively, with 8 bases between them. This CDR3 has 16 amino acids. In germline, CDR1 is SGHNT, CDR2 YYREEE (reference sequence). The CDR3 DNA reads as TGTGCCAGCAGCTTGGGGGCTCCTTCTGGGGCCAACGTCCTGACTTTC. Translation: CASSLGAPSGANVLTF.

The chain is built from TRBV30 and TRBJ1-1; D possibly corresponds to TRBD1 (6 bases). This CDR3 is 13 amino acids long. V dropped 2 bases and J dropped 1 base, with 8 bases sitting between them. Germline V gives CDR1 GTSNPN, CDR2 SVGIG (reference sequence). For the CDR3, the DNA is TGTGCCTGGAGTCGGACAGCGAACACTGAAGCTTTCTTT. Translated: CAWSRTANTEAFF.

In this sample, this clone turned up many times. The chain carries TRBV5-4 and TRBJ2-7; TRBD2 agrees at 12 bases. The CDR3 runs 15 residues. Unmatched junction bases numbered 2, after V lost 3 bases and J lost 1 base. CDR1 is SGHNT, CDR2 YYREEE, per germline (reference sequence). This chain's CDR3 is CASSSGLAGSYEQYF. The CDR3 nucleotides are TGTGCCAGCAGCTCAGGACTAGCGGGATCCTACGAGCAGTACTTC.

The chain's CDR3 is CASSQWTGDLYEQYF. CDR3 coding DNA: TGCGCCAGCAGCCAGTGGACCGGGGATCTCTACGAGCAGTACTTC. This chain joins TRBV5-1 and TRBJ2-7; possibly TRBD2 for D (5 bases). In germline, CDR1 is SGHRS, CDR2 YFSETQ. The CDR3 length is 15 residues. Trimming shortened V by 4 bases and J by 3 bases, and 17 bases separated the two germline ends.